This TCR beta chain was captured in a study of blood T cells in healthy people across ages. Findings and caveats of the study: Because donor CMV status was unknown, expanded clonotype changes were possibly confounded.

Primed by a sample-barcoded 5' primer and a J-beta primer mix, a second PCR proceeded for roughly 6 to 12 cycles. TCRdb called the 5' RACE reads again in MiXCR, with one record for every CDR3 protein. The sample includes hundreds of thousands of distinct CDR3 sequences, more than 20% of them seen just once. Comment on this clonotype: The antigen is unknown.

These same data were also listed under a study on T cells of mothers and their children.

The sequencing input was blood. The receptor's source is a boy younger than 18 in good health.

This CDR3 reads CASSSPYTGTQETQYF. DNA for the CDR3: TGCGCCAGCAGCTCCCCCTATACAGGGACACAAGAGACCCAGTACTTC. The V call is TRBV5-1, the J call TRBJ2-5; D is perhaps TRBD1 (6 bases). The CDR3 covers 16 residues. V lost 3 bases and J lost 2, with 17 bases in between. Germline values: CDR1 SGHRS, CDR2 YFSETQ.